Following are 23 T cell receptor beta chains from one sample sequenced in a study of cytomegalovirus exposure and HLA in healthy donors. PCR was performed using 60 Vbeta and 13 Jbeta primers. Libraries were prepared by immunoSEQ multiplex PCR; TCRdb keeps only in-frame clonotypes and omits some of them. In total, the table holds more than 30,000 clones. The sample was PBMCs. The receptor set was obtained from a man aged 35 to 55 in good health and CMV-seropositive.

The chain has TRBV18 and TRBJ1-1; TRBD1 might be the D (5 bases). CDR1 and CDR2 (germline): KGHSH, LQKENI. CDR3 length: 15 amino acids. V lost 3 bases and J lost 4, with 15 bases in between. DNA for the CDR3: TGTGCCAGCTCACCGATAGGGCAGGGTGTCACTGAAGCTTTCTTT. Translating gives CASSPIGQGVTEAFF.

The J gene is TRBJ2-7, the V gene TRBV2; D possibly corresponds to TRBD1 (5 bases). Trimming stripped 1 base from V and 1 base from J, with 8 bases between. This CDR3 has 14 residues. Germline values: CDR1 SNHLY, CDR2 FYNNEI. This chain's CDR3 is CASSEGRESYEQYF. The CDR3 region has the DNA TGTGCCAGCAGTGAAGGCAGGGAATCCTACGAGCAGTACTTC.

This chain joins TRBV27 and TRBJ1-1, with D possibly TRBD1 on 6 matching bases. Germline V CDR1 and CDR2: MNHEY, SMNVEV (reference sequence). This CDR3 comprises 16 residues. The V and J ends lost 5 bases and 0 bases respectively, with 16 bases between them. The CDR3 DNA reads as TGTGCCAGCAGTGCCTCCAGGGGCATACTGAACACTGAAGCTTTCTTT. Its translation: CASSASRGILNTEAFF.

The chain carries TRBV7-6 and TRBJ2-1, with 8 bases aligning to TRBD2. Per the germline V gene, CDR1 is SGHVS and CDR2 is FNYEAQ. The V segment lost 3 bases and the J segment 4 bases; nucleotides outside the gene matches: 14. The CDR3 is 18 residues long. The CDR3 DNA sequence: TGTGCCAGCAGCTTGCAAGCGGGAGCTCCCCTCTTATACAATGAGCAGTTCTTC. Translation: CASSLQAGAPLLYNEQFF.

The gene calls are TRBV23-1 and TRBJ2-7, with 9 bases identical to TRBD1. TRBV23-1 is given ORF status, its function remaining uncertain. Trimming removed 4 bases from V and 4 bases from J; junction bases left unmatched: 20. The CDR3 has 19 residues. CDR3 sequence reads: CASSPRTGAVWASGYEQYF. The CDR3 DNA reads TGCGCCAGCAGTCCTCGGACAGGGGCGGTTTGGGCGTCAGGTTACGAGCAGTACTTC.

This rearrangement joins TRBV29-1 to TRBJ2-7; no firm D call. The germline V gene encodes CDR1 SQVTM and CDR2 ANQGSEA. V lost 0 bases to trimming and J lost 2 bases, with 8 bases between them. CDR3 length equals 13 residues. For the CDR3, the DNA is TGCAGCGTTGAAGACATGAGCACCTACGAGCAGTACTTC. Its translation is CSVEDMSTYEQYF.

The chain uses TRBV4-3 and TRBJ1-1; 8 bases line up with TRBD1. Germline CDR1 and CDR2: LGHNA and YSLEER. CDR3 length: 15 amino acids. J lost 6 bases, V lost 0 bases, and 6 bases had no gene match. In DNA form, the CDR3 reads TGCGCCAGCAGCCAAGAAATCGGACAGGGCTCTGAAGCTTTCTTT. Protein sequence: CASSQEIGQGSEAFF.

The CDR3 nucleotides read TGCAGCGCCCTGTCGACAGGATCTGGAAACACCATATATTTT. As protein: CSALSTGSGNTIYF. The chain uses TRBV29-1 and TRBJ1-3, with D possibly matching TRBD1 (6 bases). Germline loops: CDR1 SQVTM, CDR2 ANQGSEA. Trimming left V 7 bases short and J 1 base short, with 14 bases between. The CDR3 runs 14 residues. Using reference TRBV29-1 and TRBJ1-3 for the parts outside the CDR3, the full variable domain is SAVISQKPSRDICQRGTSLTIQCQVDSQVTMMFWYRQQPGQSLTLIATANQGSEATYESGFVIDKFPISRPNLTFSTLTVSNMSPEDSSIYLCSALSTGSGNTIYFGEGSWLTVV.

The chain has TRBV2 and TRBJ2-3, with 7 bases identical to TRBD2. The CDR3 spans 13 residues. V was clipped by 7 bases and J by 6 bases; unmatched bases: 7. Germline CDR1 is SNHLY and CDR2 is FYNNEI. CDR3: CASMLGREDTQYF. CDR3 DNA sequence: TGTGCCAGCATGCTTGGGAGGGAGGATACGCAGTATTTT.

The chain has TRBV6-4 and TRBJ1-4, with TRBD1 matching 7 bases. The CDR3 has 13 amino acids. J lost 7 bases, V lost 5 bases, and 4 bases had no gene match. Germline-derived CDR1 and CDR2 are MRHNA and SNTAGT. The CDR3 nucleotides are TGTGCCAGCAGTCAGCAGGGGGGTGAAAAACTGTTTTTT. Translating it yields CASSQQGGEKLFF.

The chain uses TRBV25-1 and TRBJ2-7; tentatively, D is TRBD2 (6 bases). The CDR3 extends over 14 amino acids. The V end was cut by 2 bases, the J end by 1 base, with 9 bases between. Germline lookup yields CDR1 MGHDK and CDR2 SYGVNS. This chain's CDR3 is CASSEQEGSYEQYF. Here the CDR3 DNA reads TGTGCCAGCAGTGAACAGGAGGGATCCTACGAGCAGTACTTC.

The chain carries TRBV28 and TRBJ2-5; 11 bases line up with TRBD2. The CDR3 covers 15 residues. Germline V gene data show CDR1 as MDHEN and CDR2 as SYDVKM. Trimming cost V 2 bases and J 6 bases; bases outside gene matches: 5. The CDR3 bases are TGTGCCAGCAGTTTAATAGCGGGAGGGAAAAAGACCCAGTACTTC. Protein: CASSLIAGGKKTQYF.

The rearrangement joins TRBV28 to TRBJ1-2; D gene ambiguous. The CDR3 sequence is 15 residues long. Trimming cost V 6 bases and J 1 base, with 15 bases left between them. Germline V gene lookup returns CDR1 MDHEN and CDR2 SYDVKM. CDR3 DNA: TGTGCCAGCAGCCCTACCGGTCCAATTAACTATGGCTACACCTTC. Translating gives CASSPTGPINYGYTF.

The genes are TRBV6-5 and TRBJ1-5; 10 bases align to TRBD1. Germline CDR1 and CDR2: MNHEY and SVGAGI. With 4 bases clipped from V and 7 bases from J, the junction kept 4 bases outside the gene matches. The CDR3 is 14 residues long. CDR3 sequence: CASSSDRGGQPQHF. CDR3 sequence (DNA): TGTGCCAGCAGTTCGGACAGGGGGGGGCAGCCCCAGCATTTT.

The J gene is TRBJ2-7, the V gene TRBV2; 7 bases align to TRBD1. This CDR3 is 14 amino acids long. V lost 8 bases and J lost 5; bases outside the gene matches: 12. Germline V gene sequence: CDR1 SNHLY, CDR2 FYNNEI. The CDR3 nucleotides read TGTGCCAGCTCCTTACAGGGGAGTATCCACGAGCAGTACTTC. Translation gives CASSLQGSIHEQYF.

This CDR3 reads CASSPPHSSGNTIYF. In DNA form, the CDR3 reads TGTGCCAGCTCACCACCGCACTCCTCTGGAAACACCATATATTTT. The V call is TRBV18, the J call TRBJ1-3; D is undetermined. Trimming left V 0 bases short and J 0 bases short, with 6 bases between. Per the germline V gene, CDR1 is KGHSH and CDR2 is LQKENI. The CDR3 runs to 15 residues.

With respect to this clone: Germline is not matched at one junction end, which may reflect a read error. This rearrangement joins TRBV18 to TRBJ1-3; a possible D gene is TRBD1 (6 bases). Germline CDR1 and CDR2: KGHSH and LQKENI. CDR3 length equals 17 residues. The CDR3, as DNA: TGCGCCAGCTCACCACTACGACAGGAAAGCTCTGGAAACACCATATATTTT. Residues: CASSPLRQESSGNTIYF.

CDR3 DNA: TGTGCCAGCAGCTTAGTCGGGTATAGCAATCAGCCCCAGCATTTT. Translated: CASSLVGYSNQPQHF. V is TRBV7-2 and J is TRBJ1-5; D not resolved. This CDR3 contains 15 residues. Germline values: CDR1 SGHTA, CDR2 FQGNSA. Trimming removed 1 base at V and 0 bases at J, with 7 bases between.

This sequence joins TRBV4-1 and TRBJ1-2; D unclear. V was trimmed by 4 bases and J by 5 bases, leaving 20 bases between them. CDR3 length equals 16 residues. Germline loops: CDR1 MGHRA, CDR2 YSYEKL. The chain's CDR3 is CASSPGPREVGYGYTF. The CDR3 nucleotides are TGCGCCAGCAGCCCCGGGCCAAGGGAGGTTGGTTATGGCTACACCTTC.

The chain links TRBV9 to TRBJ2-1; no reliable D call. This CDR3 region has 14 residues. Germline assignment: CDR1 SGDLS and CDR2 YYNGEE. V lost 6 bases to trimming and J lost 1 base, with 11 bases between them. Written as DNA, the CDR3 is TGTGCCAGCAACTTAGTCGAGTCCTACAATGAGCAGTTCTTC. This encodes CASNLVESYNEQFF.

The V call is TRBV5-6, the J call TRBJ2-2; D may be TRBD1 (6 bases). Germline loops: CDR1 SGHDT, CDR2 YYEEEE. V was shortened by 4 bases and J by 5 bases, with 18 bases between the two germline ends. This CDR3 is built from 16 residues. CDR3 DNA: TGTGCCAGCAGCCGAGTATCCGGGACAAGGACCGGGGAGCTGTTTTTT. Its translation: CASSRVSGTRTGELFF.

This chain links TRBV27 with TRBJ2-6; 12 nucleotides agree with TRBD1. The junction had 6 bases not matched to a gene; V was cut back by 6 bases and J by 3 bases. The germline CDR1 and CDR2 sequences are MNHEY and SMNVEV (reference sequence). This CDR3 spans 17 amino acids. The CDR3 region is CASRPGTGGDGANVLTF. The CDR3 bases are TGTGCCAGCAGACCAGGGACAGGGGGCGATGGGGCCAACGTCCTGACTTTC.

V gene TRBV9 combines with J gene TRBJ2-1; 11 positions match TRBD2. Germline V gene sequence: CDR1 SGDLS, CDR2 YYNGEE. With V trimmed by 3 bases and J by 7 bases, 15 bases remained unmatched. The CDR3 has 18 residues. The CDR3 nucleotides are TGTGCCAGCAGCGCGCTCCCGGGTGGGGGACTAGCGGCAAATGAGCAGTTCTTC. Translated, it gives CASSALPGGGLAANEQFF. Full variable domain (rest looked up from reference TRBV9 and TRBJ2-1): DSGVTQTPKHLITATGQRVTLRCSPRSGDLSVYWYQQSLDQGLQFLIQYYNGEERAKGNILERFSAQQFPDLHSELNLSSLELGDSALYFCASSALPGGGLAANEQFFGPGTRLTVL.